This T cell receptor beta chain was captured by sequencing in a study of T-cell reconstitution after alpha-beta-depleted transplantation in children (dated by TCRdb to between 2015 and 2016). A note on the overall study: Using TCR repertoire profiling, the study quantitatively followed how T-cell immune reconstitution unfolded in children after TCRalphabeta/CD19-depleted allogeneic hematopoietic cell transplantation.

Taken from the germline V gene (reference sequence), the CDR1 and CDR2 loops are DFQATT and SNEGSKA. Trimming at the junction amounts to 4 bases on V and 0 bases on J, and the germline ends lie 16 bases apart. The CDR3 spans 15 residues, from the cysteine through the phenylalanine. Left in the record is the CDR3 DNA by itself, 45 bases read in frame from the first base. Concerning this clonotype: Its antigen target is currently unknown. One base away there is no much larger clone; base qualities are not given.

Libraries were made using PCR. TCRdb shows the sequencer as Illumina HiSeq 2500. Molecular barcoding was employed in the preparation of TCR libraries, with unique molecular identifiers being used to normalize TCRbeta repertoire quantification. TCRdb reran the public reads through fastp at Q25 and MiXCR, keeping productive beta chains. CDR3 protein duplicates are merged, each entry listing the most common genes and DNA. The sample data list some 490,000 distinct CDR3 sequences, and approximately 12% of these were observed just once. Over 5.5% of the sample belongs to the ten largest clones. Material: PBMCs from the stem cell graft donor, obtained from the stem cell graft. Recombination connected TRBV20-1 to TRBJ2-7, with TRBD2 as a weak D call on 6 bases. The sequence came from a human donor who donated a stem cell graft to a child with combined immunodeficiency. The DNA sequence is TGCAGTGCTAAAACCCCCGGGACTTCCTCCTACGAGCAGTACTTC. The translation is CSAKTPGTSSYEQYF.